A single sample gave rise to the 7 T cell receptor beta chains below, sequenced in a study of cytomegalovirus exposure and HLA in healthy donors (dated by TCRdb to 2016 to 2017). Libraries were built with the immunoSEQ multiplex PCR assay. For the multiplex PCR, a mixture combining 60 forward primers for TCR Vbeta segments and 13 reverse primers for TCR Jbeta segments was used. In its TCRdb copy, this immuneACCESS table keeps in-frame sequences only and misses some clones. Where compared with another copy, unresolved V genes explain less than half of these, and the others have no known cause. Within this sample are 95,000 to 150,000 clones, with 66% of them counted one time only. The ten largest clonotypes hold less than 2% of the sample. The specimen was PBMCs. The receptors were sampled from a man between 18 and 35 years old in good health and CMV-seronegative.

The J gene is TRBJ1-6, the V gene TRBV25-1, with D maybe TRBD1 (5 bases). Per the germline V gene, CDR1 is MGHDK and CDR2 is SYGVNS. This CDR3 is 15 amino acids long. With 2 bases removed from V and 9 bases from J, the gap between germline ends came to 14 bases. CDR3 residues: CASSERGDGSSPLHF. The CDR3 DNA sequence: TGTGCCAGCAGTGAACGGGGGGACGGCTCTTCACCCCTCCACTTT. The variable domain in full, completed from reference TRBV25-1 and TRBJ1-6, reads EADIYQTPRYLVIGTGKKITLECSQTMGHDKMYWYQQDPGMELHLIHYSYGVNSTEKGDLSSESTVSRIRTEHFPLTLESARPSHTSQYLCASSERGDGSSPLHFGNGTRLTVT.

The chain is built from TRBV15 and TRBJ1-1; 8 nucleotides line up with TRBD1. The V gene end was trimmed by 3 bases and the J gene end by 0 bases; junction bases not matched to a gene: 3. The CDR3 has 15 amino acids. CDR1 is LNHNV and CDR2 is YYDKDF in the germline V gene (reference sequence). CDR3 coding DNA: TGTGCCACCAGCAGGCGGGACAGGTTGAACACTGAAGCTTTCTTT. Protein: CATSRRDRLNTEAFF.

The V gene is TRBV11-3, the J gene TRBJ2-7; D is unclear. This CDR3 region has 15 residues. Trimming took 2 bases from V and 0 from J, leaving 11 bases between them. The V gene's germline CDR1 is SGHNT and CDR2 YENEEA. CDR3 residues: CASSLRGTNSYEQYF. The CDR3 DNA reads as TGTGCCAGCAGCTTAAGAGGCACCAACTCCTACGAGCAGTACTTC. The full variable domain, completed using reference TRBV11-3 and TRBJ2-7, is EAGVVQSPRYKIIEKKQPVAFWCNPISGHNTLYWYLQNLGQGPELLIRYENEEAVDDSQLPKDRFSAERLKGVDSTLKIQPAELGDSAVYLCASSLRGTNSYEQYFGPGTRLTVT.

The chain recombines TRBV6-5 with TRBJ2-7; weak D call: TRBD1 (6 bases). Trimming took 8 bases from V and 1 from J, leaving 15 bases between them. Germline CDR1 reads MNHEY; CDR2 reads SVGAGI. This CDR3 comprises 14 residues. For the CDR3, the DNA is TGTGCCAGCGGGGGCCGTAAGGAGTCCTACGAGCAGTACTTC. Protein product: CASGGRKESYEQYF.

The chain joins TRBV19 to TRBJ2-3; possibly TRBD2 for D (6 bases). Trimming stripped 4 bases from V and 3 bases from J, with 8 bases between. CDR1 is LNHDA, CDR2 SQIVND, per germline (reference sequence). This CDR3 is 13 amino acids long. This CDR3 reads CASSSGVTDTQYF. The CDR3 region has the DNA TGTGCCAGTAGTAGCGGGGTTACAGATACGCAGTATTTT. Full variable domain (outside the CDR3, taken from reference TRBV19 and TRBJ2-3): DGGITQSPKYLFRKEGQNVTLSCEQNLNHDAMYWYRQDPGQGLRLIYYSQIVNDFQKGDIAEGYSVSREKKESFPLTVTSAQKNPTAFYLCASSSGVTDTQYFGPGTRLTVL.

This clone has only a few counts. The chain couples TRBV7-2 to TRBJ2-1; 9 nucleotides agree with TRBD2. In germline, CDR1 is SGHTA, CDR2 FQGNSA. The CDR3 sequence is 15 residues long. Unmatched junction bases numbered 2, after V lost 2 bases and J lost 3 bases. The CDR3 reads CASSLRLADYNEQFF. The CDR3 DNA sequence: TGTGCCAGCAGCTTAAGACTAGCGGACTACAATGAGCAGTTCTTC.

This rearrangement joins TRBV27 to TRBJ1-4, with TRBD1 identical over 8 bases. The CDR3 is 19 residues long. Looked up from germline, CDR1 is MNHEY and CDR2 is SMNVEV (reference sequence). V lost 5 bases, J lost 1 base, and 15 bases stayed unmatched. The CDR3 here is CASSPDIEDRAKTNEKLFF. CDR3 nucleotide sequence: TGTGCCAGCAGTCCCGATATCGAGGACAGGGCGAAAACTAATGAAAAACTGTTTTTT.